The rows below give T cell receptor beta chains drawn from one sample of a study of cytomegalovirus exposure and HLA in healthy donors. Measured with immunoSEQ multiplex PCR; TCRdb has only the in-frame clones, and not every one. The sample gives 150,000 to 200,000 clones, 81% of which show up once; 1.5% to 2% is in the top ten. Sequenced: PBMCs. These receptors all stem from a man younger than 35 in good health and CMV-seronegative. CDR3s leave out the opening cysteine and the closing phenylalanine or tryptophan. D genes are given only for firm matches. Expanded clones get a size class; other rows say once, few or many, or leave the size out.

d_call clone_size v_call cdr3_aa
. . TRBV6-5 ASREDTVGEQY
TRBD1 . TRBV18 ASSVRDRQTEAF
. . TRBV10-3 AILAGNTGELF
TRBD2 . TRBV14 ASSQVGLAKDTQY
TRBD1 few TRBV29-1 SAKDTGGIYEQY
TRBD1 . TRBV6-1 ASRQDRGGTDTQY
. . TRBV11-2 ASSLERRQYRASSGNTIY
TRBD1 once TRBV19 ASSITGGVTEAF
TRBD1 . TRBV7-8 ASSPYRGRLANVLT
TRBD1 . TRBV7-2 ASIYLDRASDYGYT
. . TRBV6-5 ASSHSVTGGEKLF
TRBD2 . TRBV27 ASSLSFPSGGYEQY
. . TRBV7-2 ASSAGGLRINSGNTIY
. few TRBV29-1 SVERGRGTEAF
. . TRBV21-1 ASFQRLAGGKSSYEQY
. once TRBV28 AATTLGGLTDTQY
. once TRBV5-6 ASSLLGNRETGELF
TRBD2 few TRBV15 ATKETSGSYEQY
TRBD2 . TRBV5-1 ASSGLAGGSRTGELF
. . TRBV9 ASSEYSRPTNEKLF
. . TRBV6-1 ASRRGGGTEAF
TRBD2 . TRBV9 ASSPTSGRAADTQY
. . TRBV6-6 ASSPRASTGYQPQH
. . TRBV7-2 ASSPGDGDTEAF
. . TRBV9 ASSVGGLTTNEKLF
. . TRBV29-1 SALGGPNIQY
. . TRBV7-2 ASSPRTGRRNQPQH
TRBD1 . TRBV18 ASSPDQGADEKLF
. . TRBV11-2 ASSPSGIAYAEQF
TRBD2 . TRBV14 ASSLLAVSYNEQF
. . TRBV27 ASTRPGGNNEQF
. . TRBV5-1 ASSRQGNSGNTIY
TRBD1 . TRBV7-2 ASSNTGVGYGYT
. . TRBV18 ASSPGREETQY
. once TRBV11-2 ASSLQGTEAF
TRBD1 . TRBV9 ASSSRTGQSTDTQY
. . TRBV4-1 ASSAGHSNQPQH
TRBD1 once TRBV12-5 ASGSGQGSTDTQY
. . TRBV9 ASSAGSPNSPLH
. . TRBV13 ASSLMSVTAAQETQY
TRBD2 . TRBV12-5 ASGLVQGLAGKSSYNEQF
. . TRBV7-2 ASSLVEGLYEQY
TRBD1 few TRBV28 ASRRGQAYEQY
. . TRBV10-2 ASSDRAGASLGTDTQY
TRBD1 . TRBV19 ASSGTGSGEQY
TRBD2 . TRBV28 ASTRAGGMWNTGELF
TRBD1 once TRBV7-9 ASSTSGTGRTGELF
TRBD1 . TRBV5-4 ASKLGGSGNTIY
. . TRBV6-1 ASREGRGELF
. few TRBV30 ASTGSLTDTQY
TRBD1 few TRBV4-1 ASSQELELTGEESEAF
. once TRBV28 ASSSPSLAASYEQY